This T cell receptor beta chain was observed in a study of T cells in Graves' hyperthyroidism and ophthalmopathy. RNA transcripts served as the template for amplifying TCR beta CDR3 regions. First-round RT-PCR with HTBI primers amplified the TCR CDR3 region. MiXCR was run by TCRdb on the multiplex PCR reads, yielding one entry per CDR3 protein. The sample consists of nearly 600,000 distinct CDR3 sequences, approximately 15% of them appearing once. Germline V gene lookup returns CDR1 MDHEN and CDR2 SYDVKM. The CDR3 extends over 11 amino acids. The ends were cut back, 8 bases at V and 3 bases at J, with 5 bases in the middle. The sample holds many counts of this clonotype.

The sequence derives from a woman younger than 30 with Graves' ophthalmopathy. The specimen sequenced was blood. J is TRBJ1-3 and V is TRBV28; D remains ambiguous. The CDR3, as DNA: TGTGCCAGCGGGAGTGGAAACACCATATATTTT. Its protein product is CASGSGNTIYF. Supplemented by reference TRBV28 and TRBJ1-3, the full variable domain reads DVKVTQSSRYLVKRTGEKVFLECVQDMDHENMFWYRQDPGLGLRLIYFSYDVKMKEKGDIPEGYSVSREKKERFSLILESASTNQTSMYLCASGSGNTIYFGEGSWLTVV.